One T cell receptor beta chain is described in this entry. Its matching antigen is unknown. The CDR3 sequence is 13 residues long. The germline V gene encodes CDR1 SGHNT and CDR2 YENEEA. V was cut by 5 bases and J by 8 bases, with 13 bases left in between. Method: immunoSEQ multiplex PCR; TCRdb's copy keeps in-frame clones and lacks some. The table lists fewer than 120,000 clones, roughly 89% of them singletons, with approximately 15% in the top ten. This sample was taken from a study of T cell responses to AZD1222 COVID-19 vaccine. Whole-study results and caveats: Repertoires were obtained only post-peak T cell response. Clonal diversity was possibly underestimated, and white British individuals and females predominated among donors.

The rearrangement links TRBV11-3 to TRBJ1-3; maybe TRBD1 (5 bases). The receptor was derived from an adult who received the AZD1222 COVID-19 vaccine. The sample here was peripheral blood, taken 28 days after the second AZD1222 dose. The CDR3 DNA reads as TGTGCCAGCAGCCGCAAGGGAGGGGACACCATATATTTT. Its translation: CASSRKGGDTIYF.